This T cell receptor beta chain was profiled in a study of monozygotic twins with inflammatory bowel disease. General study results and limits: Evidence failed to back one strong IBD-linked signal or clonotype. No discrimination was achieved between different T cell subtypes. Diversity of TCRbeta measured by inverse Simpson was lower in IBD patients than in healthy co-twins.

Using the 5' RACE reads, TCRdb records one entry per CDR3 protein without DNA. The specimen's table records approximately 120,000 distinct CDR3 sequences. The authors drew about 2.7 ml of blood from each donor. As concerns this clonotype: Its matching antigen is unknown.

This receptor was identified in a human donor with ulcerative colitis or Crohn's disease, or a healthy co-twin of an affected twin (not recorded which). Specimen: blood.

Here the CDR3 reads CASSSGLARTEQFF. The gene calls are TRBV12-3 or TRBV12-4 and TRBJ2-1; with no DNA, the TCRdb D assignment of TRBD2 cannot be verified. This CDR3 has 14 residues.